Only one count was recorded for the clone carrying this T cell receptor beta chain. The data originate from a study of blood T cell repertoires in COVID-19. Overall study context: Researchers got acute and convalescent COVID-19 samples from the United States, Italy and Spain. Sample material is recorded as cDNA or gDNA derived from T cells, B-cell-depleted T cells, or PBMCs.

Source study methods: Amplification of reference gene primers provided the estimated nucleated cell counts. The protocol was immunoSEQ multiplex PCR, while the TCRdb copy is restricted to in-frame clones and leaves out a portion. The D gene and trimming were derived from the DNA, and the V and J assignments and clone size from that table. The sample lists roughly 81,000 clones; around nine tenths were seen once. Germline-derived CDR1 and CDR2 are MDHEN and SYDVKM. Trimming cost V 2 bases and J 2 bases; bases outside gene matches: 2. The CDR3 runs to 14 residues. Sequences were obtained from peripheral blood. The receptor's source is a man between 25 and 39 years old with acute or convalescent COVID-19. V and J are TRBV28 and TRBJ2-7; 8 bases line up with TRBD2. The CDR3 sequence: CASSLRLAPYEQYF. DNA of the CDR3: TGTGCCAGCAGTTTACGACTAGCGCCCTACGAGCAGTACTTC.